Below, 30 T cell receptor beta chains from the same sample are listed, as sequenced in a study of T cells in Graves' hyperthyroidism and ophthalmopathy. It was RNA transcripts that yielded the amplified TCR beta CDR3 regions. HTBI primers were the set used in a first-round RT-PCR of the TCR CDR3. TCRdb called the multiplex PCR reads again in MiXCR, with one record for every CDR3 protein. This sample has 300,000 to 450,000 distinct CDR3 sequences, with roughly 14% found just once. The sequenced material came from blood. All receptors derive from a woman younger than 30 with Graves' hyperthyroidism that later progressed to Graves' ophthalmopathy.

With respect to this clonotype: It may be a read error: a sequence one base away is much more abundant. This sequence joins TRBV2 and TRBJ2-2; no reliable D call. Germline V gene sequence: CDR1 SNHLY, CDR2 FYNNEI. Trimming removed 10 bases at V and 5 bases at J, with 11 bases between. CDR3 length: 12 residues. The CDR3 DNA is TGTGCCAACAAATCGAGGACCGGGGAGCTGTTTTTT. This codes for CANKSRTGELFF.

This sequence joins TRBV20-1 and TRBJ2-5; D is possibly TRBD2 (5 bases). The ends were cut back, 4 bases at V and 6 bases at J, with 9 bases in the middle. CDR1 is DFQATT and CDR2 is SNEGSKA in the germline V gene (reference sequence). The CDR3 runs to 11 residues. The CDR3 loop reads CSATPSQTQYF. The CDR3 DNA reads as TGCAGTGCTACCCCTAGCCAGACCCAGTACTTC.

This clonotype was observed at least ten times. The chain combines TRBV28 with TRBJ2-5; TRBD1 might be the D (5 bases). The V end lost 3 bases, the J end lost 3 bases, and 11 bases lay between the germline ends. Germline CDR1 MDHEN, CDR2 SYDVKM. This CDR3 region has 14 residues. In DNA, the CDR3 is TGTGCCAGCAGTTTTCTACAGGAGAAAGAGACCCAGTACTTC. Protein: CASSFLQEKETQYF.

Only one count was recorded for this clonotype. The junction departs from germline at one end; a sequencing error may be responsible. The chain employs TRBV20-1 and TRBJ2-1; D might be TRBD2 (6 bases). From germline, CDR1 is DFQATT and CDR2 SNEGSKA (reference sequence). CDR3 length: 14 amino acids. Written as DNA, the CDR3 is TGCAGTGCTAAGAGGACTAACGGAGTGAATGAGCAGTCCTTC. As protein: CSAKRTNGVNEQSF.

A word on this clonotype: A read error may be the cause here, since a much bigger clone is one base away. The chain carries TRBV20-1 and TRBJ1-5, with 9 bases that match TRBD1. The CDR3 has 14 amino acids. Germline V gives CDR1 DFQATT, CDR2 SNEGSKA (reference sequence). The CDR3, as DNA: TGCAGTGCCAAGGGACAGGGCCACAATCAGCCCCGGCATTTT. It yields the protein CSAKGQGHNQPRHF.

This clonotype appeared many times. The CDR3 here is CASRGVGRYEQYF. CDR3 DNA sequence: TGTGCCAGCAGGGGTGTCGGGCGATACGAGCAGTACTTC. The gene calls are TRBV2 and TRBJ2-7; D is uncertain. Germline lookup yields CDR1 SNHLY and CDR2 FYNNEI. With 6 bases removed from V and 4 bases from J, the gap between germline ends came to 13 bases. The CDR3 extends over 13 amino acids.

In this sample, this clonotype turned up many times. The chain is built from TRBV28 and TRBJ2-6, with 8 bases matching TRBD1. CDR1 and CDR2 from the germline V gene are MDHEN and SYDVKM. This CDR3 has 15 residues. J was trimmed by 7 bases and V by 3 bases; bases with no gene match: 5. The CDR3 loop is CASSLLQGEANVLTF. In DNA, the CDR3 is TGTGCCAGCAGTTTGCTACAGGGGGAAGCCAACGTCCTGACTTTC. The whole variable domain, remainder taken from reference TRBV28 and TRBJ2-6, is DVKVTQSSRYLVKRTGEKVFLECVQDMDHENMFWYRQDPGLGLRLIYFSYDVKMKEKGDIPEGYSVSREKKERFSLILESASTNQTSMYLCASSLLQGEANVLTFGAGSRLTVL.

This clonotype has a count of ten or more. The chain recombines TRBV5-1 with TRBJ2-7, with TRBD1 matching over 9 bases. Trimming removed 4 bases from V and 4 bases from J; junction bases left unmatched: 6. The CDR3 sequence is 14 residues long. Germline assignment: CDR1 SGHRS and CDR2 YFSETQ. CDR3: CASSPGQGEYEQYF. In DNA, the CDR3 is TGCGCCAGCAGCCCGGGACAGGGAGAGTACGAGCAGTACTTC.

This clonotype was detected ten times or more. This chain links TRBV12-3 or TRBV12-4 with TRBJ1-1; 7 bases map to TRBD1. V dropped 6 bases and J dropped 6; count of bases not matched to a gene: 7. The CDR3 consists of 13 residues. This chain's CDR3 is CASSLGTAPEAFF. The CDR3 DNA reads TGTGCCAGCAGCCTAGGGACAGCTCCTGAAGCTTTCTTT.

This chain joins TRBV12-3 or TRBV12-4 and TRBJ2-1, with 8 positions matching TRBD2. After removal of 8 bases from V and 5 bases from J, the junction contained 8 bases not matched to a gene. The CDR3 totals 14 residues. CDR3 bases: TGTGCCAGCCGCCTCGGGCGGGAGGACAATGAGCAGTTCTTC. Its translation: CASRLGREDNEQFF.

This clonotype was recorded a few times. The rearrangement joins TRBV6-1 to TRBJ2-3; 12 bases are shared with TRBD2. Trimming at V came to 5 bases and at J to 6 bases, leaving 9 bases not matched to a gene. This CDR3 is 16 amino acids long. The V gene's germline CDR1 is MNHNS and CDR2 SASEGT. This chain's CDR3 is CASSPPSGGGMDTQYF. The CDR3 DNA reads as TGTGCCAGCAGTCCTCCTAGCGGGGGGGGTATGGATACGCAGTATTTT.

A note on this clonotype: A much larger clone differs from this one at a single base, so this may be a read error. This rearrangement joins TRBV28 to TRBJ1-5; unclear D gene. Germline CDR1 MDHEN, CDR2 SYDVKM. The CDR3 runs to 14 residues. The CDR3 sequence is CAGSLLDSNQPQHF. In nucleotides, the CDR3 is TGTGCCGGCAGTTTACTGGACAGCAATCAGCCCCAGCATTTT.

This clonotype was counted between two and nine times. The V and J genes are TRBV4-2 and TRBJ2-5; TRBD2 agrees at 14 bases. Looked up from germline, CDR1 is LGHNA and CDR2 is YNFKEQ. Unmatched junction bases numbered 1, after V lost 2 bases and J lost 5 bases. The CDR3 spans 15 residues. CDR3 coding DNA: TGTGCCAGCAGCCAACGGACTAGCGGGAGGGAGACCCAGTACTTC. It is translated as CASSQRTSGRETQYF.

This clonotype occurred many times. This chain joins TRBV2 and TRBJ1-5, with 7 bases aligning to TRBD1. Looked up from germline, CDR1 is SNHLY and CDR2 is FYNNEI. V was pared by 6 bases and J by 4 bases, with 3 bases of the junction left unmatched. This CDR3 is built from 13 residues. CDR3 loop: CASRETGNQPQHF. The DNA for the CDR3 is TGTGCCAGCAGAGAGACAGGGAATCAGCCCCAGCATTTT.

This clonotype was counted at least ten times. V usage is TRBV6-5 and J usage is TRBJ2-5; TRBD2 might be the D (6 bases). The germline V and J ends were trimmed by 0 bases and 5 bases, with 13 bases remaining between them. Germline V gene sequence: CDR1 MNHEY, CDR2 SVGAGI. This CDR3 comprises 15 residues. CDR3 region: CASSYSGGRSETQYF. DNA of the CDR3: TGTGCCAGCAGTTACTCCGGTGGGAGGTCGGAGACCCAGTACTTC.

This clonotype was counted only a few times. The V call is TRBV18, the J call TRBJ2-5; 7 bases agree with TRBD1. This CDR3 is built from 14 residues. The germline gives CDR1 KGHSH, CDR2 LQKENI. V lost 3 bases to trimming and J lost 3 bases; unmatched junction nucleotides: 4. CDR3 residues: CASSPGQLKETQYF. In DNA form, the CDR3 reads TGTGCCAGCTCACCGGGACAGTTAAAAGAGACCCAGTACTTC.

This clonotype showed up many times. V gene TRBV7-2 combines with J gene TRBJ1-2; TRBD1 is a possible D gene (5 bases). This CDR3 comprises 14 residues. Between the trimmed V and J ends, which lost 3 bases and 1 base, there was a span of 9 bases. CDR1 is SGHTA, CDR2 FQGNSA, per germline. CDR3 nucleotides: TGTGCCAGCAGCTTGAGGGGAATTAACTATGGCTACACCTTC. It is translated as CASSLRGINYGYTF. Full variable domain (missing parts from reference TRBV7-2 and TRBJ1-2): GAGVSQSPSNKVTEKGKDVELRCDPISGHTALYWYRQSLGQGLEFLIYFQGNSAPDKSGLPSDRFSAERTGGSVSTLTIQRTQQEDSAVYLCASSLRGINYGYTFGSGTRLTVV.

There are many counts of this clonotype. The CDR3 loop reads CASSFGTGANEQYF. The CDR3 DNA reads TGTGCCAGCAGTTTCGGGACAGGAGCCAACGAGCAGTACTTC. The rearrangement joins TRBV27 to TRBJ2-7, with 8 nucleotides matching TRBD1. The CDR3 consists of 14 residues. Germline V gene lookup returns CDR1 MNHEY and CDR2 SMNVEV (reference sequence). Trimming cost V 3 bases and J 5 bases; bases outside gene matches: 6.

The table lists this clonotype with many counts. The chain combines TRBV7-2 with TRBJ1-1, with a possible D match to TRBD1 (5 bases). The CDR3 runs 15 residues. Germline CDR1 is SGHTA and CDR2 is FQGNSA. V lost 5 bases and J lost 1, with 14 bases in between. The CDR3 DNA is TGTGCCAGCAGCCCGGGGGGATTCTGGAACACTGAAGCTTTCTTT. Protein product: CASSPGGFWNTEAFF. Together with reference TRBV7-2 and TRBJ1-1, the CDR3 gives the full variable domain: GAGVSQSPSNKVTEKGKDVELRCDPISGHTALYWYRQSLGQGLEFLIYFQGNSAPDKSGLPSDRFSAERTGGSVSTLTIQRTQQEDSAVYLCASSPGGFWNTEAFFGQGTRLTVV.

This clonotype was observed many times. V usage is TRBV11-2 and J usage is TRBJ2-3; perhaps D is TRBD1 or TRBD2 (5 bases each). Trimming took off 1 base at V and 2 bases at J, with 10 bases between the two ends. CDR3 length: 15 residues. The V gene's germline CDR1 is SGHAT and CDR2 FQNNGV. Written as DNA, the CDR3 is TGTGCCAGCAGCTTAGGGGACGGTTACACAGATACGCAGTATTTT. Protein: CASSLGDGYTDTQYF.

This clonotype appeared many times. J is TRBJ1-1 and V is TRBV2; D gene unclear. Germline loops: CDR1 SNHLY, CDR2 FYNNEI. Trimming took 2 bases from V and 0 from J, leaving 4 bases between them. This CDR3 is built from 13 residues. As DNA, the CDR3 is TGTGCCAGCAGTGAACCGGTGAACACTGAAGCTTTCTTT. Translating it yields CASSEPVNTEAFF.

This clonotype was seen at least ten times. The gene calls are TRBV6-6 and TRBJ2-2, with unresolved D. The germline V and J ends were trimmed by 2 bases and 0 bases, with 10 bases remaining between them. The CDR3 has 16 amino acids. Germline-derived CDR1 and CDR2 are MNHNY and SVGAGI (reference sequence). The CDR3 here is CASSYTTHANTGELFF. In DNA form, the CDR3 reads TGTGCCAGCAGTTACACTACGCACGCGAACACCGGGGAGCTGTTTTTT.

This clonotype was detected ten times or more. CDR3 residues: CASSYSGNYGYTF. CDR3 bases: TGTGCCAGCAGTTACTCAGGGAACTATGGCTACACCTTC. The genes are TRBV6-5 and TRBJ1-2, with D hard to call. Germline CDR1 MNHEY, CDR2 SVGAGI. The CDR3 loop spans 13 amino acids. With 0 bases removed from V and 2 bases from J, the gap between germline ends came to 4 bases.

This clonotype was seen repeatedly, ten times or more. The chain employs TRBV20-1 and TRBJ1-1; D is perhaps TRBD1 (5 bases). This CDR3 has 14 residues. V was pared by 6 bases and J by 0 bases, with 14 bases between. Germline CDR1 reads DFQATT; CDR2 reads SNEGSKA (reference sequence). In nucleotides, the CDR3 is TGCAGTGCCAGGACAAGACCTTTGAACACTGAAGCTTTCTTT. Encoded protein: CSARTRPLNTEAFF.

This clonotype was detected ten times or more. J is TRBJ2-3 and V is TRBV7-9; 7 bases map to TRBD2. Trimming took 7 bases from V and 1 from J; bases not matched to a gene: 2. The CDR3 loop spans 13 amino acids. Looked up from germline, CDR1 is SEHNR and CDR2 is FQNEAQ (reference sequence). CDR3 residues: CASNLAGTDTQYF. In nucleotides, the CDR3 is TGTGCCAGCAACCTAGCGGGCACAGATACGCAGTATTTT.

This clonotype was observed a few times. The V gene is TRBV7-9, the J gene TRBJ1-2; no clear D gene. Germline V gene lookup returns CDR1 SEHNR and CDR2 FQNEAQ (reference sequence). V was trimmed by 5 bases and J by 3 bases, leaving 10 bases between them. This CDR3 spans 13 amino acids. The DNA of the CDR3 is TGTGCCAGCAGCAGAGTTGTGGACTATGGCTACACCTTC. Translating it yields CASSRVVDYGYTF.

This clonotype was counted between two and nine times. The CDR3 DNA reads TGTGCCAGCAGCCCCCGGACTAGCGGGACTGGTGAGACCCAGTACTTC. Its protein is CASSPRTSGTGETQYF. The chain combines TRBV3-1 with TRBJ2-5; 12 bases map to TRBD2. Looked up from germline, CDR1 is LGHDT and CDR2 is YNNKEL (reference sequence). The CDR3 contains 16 residues. The ends lost 4 bases at V and 5 bases at J; junction bases unmatched: 8.

The chain joins TRBV5-4 to TRBJ2-1; D might be TRBD2 (6 bases). CDR3 length: 16 amino acids. From germline, CDR1 is SGHNT and CDR2 YYREEE (reference sequence). Trimming stripped 0 bases from V and 3 bases from J, with 13 bases between. CDR3 sequence reads: CASSLGTGVIYNEQFF. The CDR3 DNA is TGTGCCAGCAGCTTGGGGACGGGAGTTATCTACAATGAGCAGTTCTTC.

This clonotype was counted at least ten times. The J gene is TRBJ2-1, the V gene TRBV5-1; 12 nucleotides line up with TRBD1. This CDR3 has 15 residues. Germline CDR1 SGHRS, CDR2 YFSETQ. V was pared by 4 bases and J by 9 bases, with 8 bases of the junction left unmatched. CDR3: CASSDRDRGLSEQFF. Written as DNA, the CDR3 is TGCGCCAGCAGCGACCGGGACAGGGGGCTCAGTGAGCAGTTCTTC.

The chain uses TRBV19 and TRBJ1-1; unclear D gene. This CDR3 has 13 residues. Germline V gives CDR1 LNHDA, CDR2 SQIVND (reference sequence). V was pared by 2 bases and J by 0 bases, with 4 bases between. As DNA, the CDR3 is TGTGCCAGTAGTATAACTCTGAACACTGAAGCTTTCTTT. Encoded protein: CASSITLNTEAFF.